The 19 T cell receptor beta chains below all came from one sample that was sequenced in a study of identical twins. MiXCR, run by TCRdb on the 5' RACE reads, gives a single entry per CDR3 protein. This sample has approximately 240,000 distinct CDR3 sequences, with more than 12% found just once. The sequencing sample was made of memory (CD45RO+) T cells sorted from blood. These TCRs come from a woman aged 18-29 years in good health.

Only a few counts were recorded for this clonotype. The gene calls are TRBV5-1 and TRBJ2-7; perhaps TRBD2 as D (5 bases). Per the germline V gene, CDR1 is SGHRS and CDR2 is YFSETQ. V lost 0 bases, J lost 3 bases, and 16 bases lay in between. The CDR3 is 16 residues long. This chain's CDR3 is CASSLESTSEGYEQYF. CDR3 sequence (DNA): TGCGCCAGCAGCTTGGAGTCTACTTCAGAGGGCTACGAGCAGTACTTC. Complete variable domain (other parts from reference TRBV5-1 and TRBJ2-7): KAGVTQTPRYLIKTRGQQVTLSCSPISGHRSVSWYQQTPGQGLQFLFEYFSETQRNKGNFPGRFSGRQFSNSRSEMNVSTLELGDSALYLCASSLESTSEGYEQYFGPGTRLTVT.

This clonotype was found a few times. V is TRBV14 and J is TRBJ2-1; 8 nucleotides line up with TRBD2. This CDR3 has 17 amino acids. V lost 4 bases, J lost 0 bases, and 8 bases stayed unmatched. Germline loops: CDR1 SGHDN, CDR2 FVKESK. As DNA, the CDR3 is TGTGCCAGCAGCCCGGGAGGGATTTGGAGCTCCTACAATGAGCAGTTCTTC. Its protein is CASSPGGIWSSYNEQFF.

This clonotype has only a few counts. The chain has TRBV28 and TRBJ2-4; D not certain. The V end lost 7 bases, the J end lost 0 bases, and 10 bases lay between the germline ends. Germline values: CDR1 MDHEN, CDR2 SYDVKM. The CDR3 extends over 14 amino acids. CDR3 residues: CASTLGGAKNIQYF. Written as DNA, the CDR3 is TGTGCCAGCACCTTGGGTGGAGCCAAAAACATTCAGTACTTC.

This clonotype occurred a few times. The chain has TRBV7-9 and TRBJ1-4; 8 bases are shared with TRBD1. J lost 9 bases, V lost 5 bases, and 5 bases had no gene match. Germline V gene lookup returns CDR1 SEHNR and CDR2 FQNEAQ (reference sequence). The CDR3 has 13 amino acids. The CDR3 loop is CASSPRTGKKLFF. CDR3 DNA sequence: TGTGCCAGCAGCCCCCGGACAGGGAAAAAACTGTTTTTT.

This clonotype showed up just a few times. The chain employs TRBV6-1 and TRBJ2-7; D is possibly TRBD1 (6 bases). CDR3 size: 13 residues. The germline V gene encodes CDR1 MNHNS and CDR2 SASEGT. V was pared by 6 bases and J by 3 bases, with 12 bases between. CDR3 nucleotide sequence: TGTGCCAGCAGAAACAGGGTCCGCTACGAGCAGTACTTC. It is translated as CASRNRVRYEQYF.

This clonotype was seen a handful of times. J is TRBJ2-3 and V is TRBV7-2; 7 bases line up with TRBD2. V lost 0 bases, J lost 6 bases, and 6 bases stayed unmatched. Germline-derived CDR1 and CDR2 are SGHTA and FQGNSA. The CDR3 sequence is 15 residues long. DNA of the CDR3: TGTGCCAGCAGCTTAGCGGGAGGGGCGTGGGATACGCAGTATTTT. The encoded protein is CASSLAGGAWDTQYF.

The rearrangement joins TRBV6-2 or TRBV6-3 to TRBJ2-7; weak D call: TRBD2 (6 bases). The CDR3 has 15 amino acids. The germline V gene encodes CDR1 MNHEY and CDR2 SVGEGT. V gave up 6 bases and J gave up 0 bases, with 15 bases separating them. This chain's CDR3 is CASRIGSASSYEQYF. The CDR3 DNA sequence: TGTGCCAGCAGGATCGGGAGCGCAAGCTCCTACGAGCAGTACTTC.

This clonotype was counted ten times or more. The chain links TRBV20-1 to TRBJ2-1, with a possible D match to TRBD2 (6 bases). Germline V gene data show CDR1 as DFQATT and CDR2 as SNEGSKA (reference sequence). The ends were cut back, 1 base at V and 9 bases at J, with 16 bases in the middle. CDR3 length: 14 residues. CDR3 protein: CSARVGAGGPEQFF. CDR3 coding DNA: TGCAGTGCTAGAGTGGGAGCGGGCGGGCCTGAGCAGTTCTTC.

There are many counts of this clonotype. CDR3 region: CASSSRLSRSYEQYF. The CDR3, as DNA: TGTGCCAGCAGCTCTCGACTAAGTCGCTCCTACGAGCAGTACTTC. V and J are TRBV7-2 and TRBJ2-7, with a possible D match to TRBD2 (5 bases). Trimming shortened V by 4 bases and J by 0 bases, and 13 bases separated the two germline ends. The CDR3 consists of 15 residues. The V gene's germline CDR1 is SGHTA and CDR2 FQGNSA.

V usage is TRBV5-4 and J usage is TRBJ2-5; D gene ambiguous. Germline assignment: CDR1 SGHNT and CDR2 YYREEE (reference sequence). V lost 3 bases to trimming and J lost 2 bases, with 14 bases between them. This CDR3 comprises 15 residues. The CDR3 nucleotides are TGTGCCAGCAGCTCGGCTAGAGCTAATCAAGAGACCCAGTACTTC. It encodes CASSSARANQETQYF.

The chain recombines TRBV11-2 with TRBJ2-5, with D tentatively TRBD2 (6 bases). There are 15 residues in the CDR3. Germline V gene sequence: CDR1 SGHAT, CDR2 FQNNGV. Between the trimmed V and J ends, which lost 6 bases and 1 base, there was a span of 15 bases. CDR3 sequence: CASRRGLLGQETQYF. The CDR3, as DNA: TGTGCCAGCAGAAGGGGACTGCTTGGCCAAGAGACCCAGTACTTC.

This clonotype was counted a few times. This rearrangement joins TRBV5-6 to TRBJ2-3; 13 nucleotides match TRBD2. The CDR3 loop spans 16 amino acids. Germline V gene lookup returns CDR1 SGHDT and CDR2 YYEEEE. V lost 4 bases, J lost 7 bases, and 9 bases stayed unmatched. CDR3 in amino acids: CASSPTGLAGVNTQYF. The CDR3 DNA reads as TGTGCCAGCAGCCCAACCGGACTAGCGGGGGTGAATACGCAGTATTTT.

The J gene is TRBJ1-4, the V gene TRBV20-1, with D tentatively TRBD1 (5 bases). The V end was cut by 6 bases, the J end by 1 base, with 9 bases between. The CDR3 runs 13 residues. Germline V gene sequence: CDR1 DFQATT, CDR2 SNEGSKA (reference sequence). CDR3 coding DNA: TGCAGTGCCGACAGTATAACTAATGAAAAACTGTTTTTT. Translating it yields CSADSITNEKLFF.

This clonotype was counted many times. The V gene is TRBV3-1, the J gene TRBJ1-1; D is unclear. Germline V gene sequence: CDR1 LGHDT, CDR2 YNNKEL (reference sequence). The CDR3 is made up of 12 amino acids. V was clipped by 8 bases and J by 1 base, with 8 bases between them. The CDR3 is CASGRWNTEAFF. The CDR3 DNA is TGTGCCAGCGGGAGGTGGAACACTGAAGCTTTCTTT.

The V and J genes are TRBV7-8 and TRBJ2-5; D is unclear. Germline loops: CDR1 SGHVS, CDR2 FQNEAQ. V was pared by 6 bases and J by 8 bases, with 19 bases between. The CDR3 length is 14 residues. CDR3 DNA: TGTGCCAGCAGTGTGATGCCGGTATATACCACCCAGTACTTC. Translated: CASSVMPVYTTQYF.

The chain employs TRBV18 and TRBJ2-2; 14 nucleotides match TRBD2. V lost 3 bases and J lost 4; bases outside the gene matches: 4. Germline V gives CDR1 KGHSH, CDR2 LQKENI. CDR3 size: 17 residues. The CDR3, as DNA: TGTGCCAGCTCACCTGGGACTAGCGGGAGTCGCACCGGGGAGCTGTTTTTT. The encoded protein is CASSPGTSGSRTGELFF.

The CDR3 spells CASSQEGIEQYF. The CDR3 DNA is TGTGCCAGCAGCCAAGAGGGTATAGAGCAGTACTTC. This chain links TRBV4-2 with TRBJ2-7; D gene uncertain. Germline CDR1 LGHNA, CDR2 YNFKEQ. Trimming left V 0 bases short and J 7 bases short, with 7 bases between. The CDR3 is 12 residues long.

DNA for the CDR3: TGTGCCAGCAGGCCGGACAGGGTTAAGGGCAATGAGCAGTTCTTC. Encoded protein: CASRPDRVKGNEQFF. This rearrangement joins TRBV6-1 to TRBJ2-1, with 8 bases fitting TRBD1. This CDR3 comprises 15 residues. J gave up 6 bases and V 6 bases, and 10 bases lay outside the gene matches. Germline lookup yields CDR1 MNHNS and CDR2 SASEGT.

This clonotype appeared a few times. V gene TRBV27 combines with J gene TRBJ2-7, with 8 bases fitting TRBD1. The length of the CDR3 is 13 residues. J was trimmed by 3 bases and V by 7 bases; bases with no gene match: 5. Germline V lookup: CDR1 MNHEY, CDR2 SMNVEV (reference sequence). The CDR3, as DNA: TGTGCCAGCACGGCAGGGGGCAACTACGAGCAGTACTTC. Protein: CASTAGGNYEQYF.